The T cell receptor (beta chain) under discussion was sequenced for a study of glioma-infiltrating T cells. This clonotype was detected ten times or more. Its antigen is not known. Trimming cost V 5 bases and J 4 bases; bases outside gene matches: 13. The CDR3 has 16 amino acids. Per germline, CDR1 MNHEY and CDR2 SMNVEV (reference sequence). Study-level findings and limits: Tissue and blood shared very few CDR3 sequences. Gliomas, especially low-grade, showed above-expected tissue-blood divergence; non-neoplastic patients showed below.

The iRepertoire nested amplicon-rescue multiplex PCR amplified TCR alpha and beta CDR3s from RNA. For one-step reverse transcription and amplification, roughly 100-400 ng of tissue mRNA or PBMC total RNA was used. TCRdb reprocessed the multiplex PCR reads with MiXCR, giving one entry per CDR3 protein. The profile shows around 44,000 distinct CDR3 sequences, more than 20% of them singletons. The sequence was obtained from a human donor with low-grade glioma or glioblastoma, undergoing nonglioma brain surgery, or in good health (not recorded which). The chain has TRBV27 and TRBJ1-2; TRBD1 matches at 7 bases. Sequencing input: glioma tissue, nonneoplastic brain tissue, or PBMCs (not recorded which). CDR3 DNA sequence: TGTGCCAGCAGTCCCAGGGGGGGGGAATATTTCTATGGCTACACCTTC. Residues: CASSPRGGEYFYGYTF.